The 18 T cell receptor beta chains in this list originate from one sample, sequenced in a study of OX40 agonist ivuxolimab in advanced cancers. TCRdb keeps only in-frame clones here, not all; method: immunoSEQ multiplex PCR. The table includes about 98,000 clones, 87% detected once. Here the sequenced sample was CD4+ or CD8+ T cells sorted from blood, taken in a trial of the OX40 agonist ivuxolimab. These receptors were taken from an adult with an advanced solid tumor such as melanoma, head and neck, liver or kidney cancer.

The J gene is TRBJ2-3, the V gene TRBV10-1; possible D gene TRBD1, 6 bases. The CDR3 spans 12 residues. Germline CDR1 WNHNN, CDR2 SYGVQD (reference sequence). V shed 3 bases and J shed 9 bases, with 10 bases lying between them. The CDR3 DNA sequence: TGCGCCAGCAGTGAAAATGGGGGCACGCAGTATTTT. Residues: CASSENGGTQYF.

This sequence joins TRBV6-6 and TRBJ1-1; weak D call: TRBD1 (5 bases). The CDR3 covers 13 residues. Germline CDR1 and CDR2: MNHNY and SVGAGI (reference sequence). V lost 7 bases, J lost 3 bases, and 12 bases lay in between. The CDR3 coding sequence is TGTGCCAGCACGGAGGGGATGGACACTGAAGCTTTCTTT. This encodes CASTEGMDTEAFF.

The gene calls are TRBV6-7 and TRBJ1-5, with TRBD1 matching 7 bases. TRBV6-7 is noted as an ORF with a role that remains uncertain. The CDR3 loop spans 16 amino acids. Trimming cost V 5 bases and J 3 bases; bases outside gene matches: 10. CDR3 in DNA: TGTGCCAGCAGTGCAAGGGGGCCGGATTTCAATCAGCCCCAGCATTTT. This encodes CASSARGPDFNQPQHF.

The CDR3 is CASALVGRYEQYF. The CDR3 coding sequence is TGTGCCAGCGCTCTGGTGGGAAGGTACGAGCAGTACTTC. The chain is built from TRBV5-5 and TRBJ2-7; D is ambiguous. Germline V gene data show CDR1 as SGHKS and CDR2 as YYEKEE (reference sequence). The CDR3 has 13 residues. Trimming left V 7 bases short and J 4 bases short, with 15 bases between.

The chain employs TRBV20-1 and TRBJ2-5; D gene unclear. From germline, CDR1 is DFQATT and CDR2 SNEGSKA (reference sequence). V was trimmed by 3 bases and J by 5 bases, leaving 7 bases between them. This CDR3 has 11 amino acids. The DNA of the CDR3 is TGCAGTGCTAGCCTCGGGGAGACCCAGTACTTC. This gives the protein CSASLGETQYF.

The chain links TRBV5-1 to TRBJ2-5, with TRBD1 matching over 7 bases. Germline V lookup: CDR1 SGHRS, CDR2 YFSETQ. The CDR3 is 16 amino acids. The J segment lost 3 bases and the V segment lost 4 bases, leaving 12 bases of the junction unmatched. CDR3 protein: CASSAYSGTVEETQYF. Written as DNA, the CDR3 is TGCGCCAGCAGCGCCTACTCCGGGACAGTAGAAGAGACCCAGTACTTC.

The chain recombines TRBV5-1 with TRBJ1-1, with unresolved D. V gave up 3 bases and J gave up 0 bases, with 15 bases separating them. Germline CDR1 is SGHRS and CDR2 is YFSETQ. CDR3 length: 16 amino acids. The CDR3 nucleotides read TGCGCCAGCAGCTCCCAAGTGACCAACCTGAACACTGAAGCTTTCTTT. Protein sequence: CASSSQVTNLNTEAFF.

The chain combines TRBV7-2 with TRBJ2-1; tentative D call: TRBD1 (6 bases). Trimming cost V 5 bases and J 5 bases, with 10 bases left between them. The CDR3 has 13 amino acids. CDR1 is SGHTA, CDR2 FQGNSA, per germline. CDR3 DNA sequence: TGTGCCAGCAGCCAGACAGGAGACAATGAGCAGTTCTTC. It yields the protein CASSQTGDNEQFF. Using reference TRBV7-2 and TRBJ2-1 for the parts outside the CDR3, the full variable domain is GAGVSQSPSNKVTEKGKDVELRCDPISGHTALYWYRQSLGQGLEFLIYFQGNSAPDKSGLPSDRFSAERTGGSVSTLTIQRTQQEDSAVYLCASSQTGDNEQFFGPGTRLTVL.

The V and J genes are TRBV12-5 and TRBJ1-1; D is ambiguous. The CDR3 is made up of 16 amino acids. The germline V gene encodes CDR1 LGHNT and CDR2 FRNRAP. V lost 0 bases, J lost 0 bases, and 11 bases lay in between. CDR3 loop: CASGLVRNAMNTEAFF. For the CDR3, the DNA is TGTGCTAGTGGTTTGGTAAGGAATGCTATGAACACTGAAGCTTTCTTT. The variable domain in full, with the rest retrieved from reference TRBV12-5 and TRBJ1-1, is DARVTQTPRHKVTEMGQEVTMRCQPILGHNTVFWYRQTMMQGLELLAYFRNRAPLDDSGMPKDRFSAEMPDATLATLKIQPSEPRDSAVYFCASGLVRNAMNTEAFFGQGTRLTVV.

The rearrangement uses TRBV5-1 and TRBJ2-7; D might be TRBD1 (6 bases). This CDR3 contains 16 residues. Germline V gene data show CDR1 as SGHRS and CDR2 as YFSETQ. V lost 0 bases, J lost 4 bases, and 17 bases lay in between. The CDR3 region is CASSLGSSGRGYEQYF. CDR3 coding DNA: TGCGCCAGCAGCTTGGGTTCCTCAGGCAGGGGTTACGAGCAGTACTTC. Together with reference TRBV5-1 and TRBJ2-7, the CDR3 gives the full variable domain: KAGVTQTPRYLIKTRGQQVTLSCSPISGHRSVSWYQQTPGQGLQFLFEYFSETQRNKGNFPGRFSGRQFSNSRSEMNVSTLELGDSALYLCASSLGSSGRGYEQYFGPGTRLTVT.

The V call is TRBV5-1, the J call TRBJ1-4, with D uncertain. Deletions cut 0 bases from V and 5 bases from J, with 5 bases between. Germline assignment: CDR1 SGHRS and CDR2 YFSETQ. The CDR3 contains 13 residues. The CDR3 DNA reads TGCGCCAGCAGCTTGGGCCGGAATGAAAAACTGTTTTTT. This gives the protein CASSLGRNEKLFF.

The chain employs TRBV9 and TRBJ2-2; 8 bases are shared with TRBD1. Trimming removed 1 base from V and 6 bases from J; junction bases left unmatched: 8. This CDR3 has 16 amino acids. Germline CDR1 is SGDLS and CDR2 is YYNGEE. The CDR3 spells CASSVFGQGGSGELFF. The DNA of the CDR3 is TGTGCCAGCAGCGTATTCGGACAGGGAGGTTCCGGGGAGCTGTTTTTT.

This chain joins TRBV2 and TRBJ1-1; a weak D match, TRBD1 (5 bases). Trimming took 6 bases from V and 8 from J, leaving 19 bases between them. Germline V gene data show CDR1 as SNHLY and CDR2 as FYNNEI. This CDR3 has 14 residues. In nucleotides, the CDR3 is TGTGCCAGCAGAAAAACAGGATCCTCGAGAGAAGCTTTCTTT. It codes for CASRKTGSSREAFF.

This clone was counted only a few times. The rearrangement joins TRBV6-4 to TRBJ1-2; possible D gene TRBD1, 6 bases. CDR3 length: 13 amino acids. CDR1 and CDR2 from the germline V gene are MRHNA and SNTAGT. V lost 6 bases, J lost 4 bases, and 12 bases lay in between. The CDR3 sequence: CASRGAPAYGYTF. In nucleotides, the CDR3 is TGTGCCAGCAGGGGGGCGCCAGCCTATGGCTACACCTTC.

J is TRBJ1-5 and V is TRBV7-2, with unresolved D. The CDR3 totals 12 residues. The V gene lost 5 bases and the J gene lost 10 bases, with 12 bases spanning the gap. Germline loops: CDR1 SGHTA, CDR2 FQGNSA. The CDR3 region is CASSPRRGPQHF. The CDR3 DNA is TGTGCCAGCAGCCCCCGGAGAGGACCCCAGCATTTT.

This clone was seen a single time. V and J are TRBV6-5 and TRBJ2-1, with TRBD1 as a possible D gene (7 bases). The CDR3 consists of 15 residues. Germline assignment: CDR1 MNHEY and CDR2 SVGAGI. With 6 bases removed from V and 5 bases from J, the gap between germline ends came to 17 bases. The chain's CDR3 is CASSSGQAGNNEQFF. The CDR3 nucleotides are TGTGCCAGCAGCTCCGGACAGGCGGGGAACAATGAGCAGTTCTTC.

The chain uses TRBV14 and TRBJ1-2; TRBD1 agrees at 7 bases. Per germline, CDR1 SGHDN and CDR2 FVKESK. The CDR3 extends over 16 amino acids. V was clipped by 3 bases and J by 3 bases; unmatched bases: 10. The CDR3 here is CASSQRQGTGDYGYTF. CDR3 bases: TGTGCCAGCAGCCAGCGACAGGGTACGGGCGACTATGGCTACACCTTC.

The chain combines TRBV23-1 with TRBJ1-1; TRBD1 matches 7 bases. TRBV23-1 is an ORF for which the function is uncertain. The CDR3 is made up of 15 amino acids. V lost 6 bases and J lost 1; bases outside the gene matches: 8. The CDR3 loop reads CASSLRQGWNTEAFF. CDR3 nucleotides: TGCGCCAGCAGCTTACGACAGGGATGGAACACTGAAGCTTTCTTT.